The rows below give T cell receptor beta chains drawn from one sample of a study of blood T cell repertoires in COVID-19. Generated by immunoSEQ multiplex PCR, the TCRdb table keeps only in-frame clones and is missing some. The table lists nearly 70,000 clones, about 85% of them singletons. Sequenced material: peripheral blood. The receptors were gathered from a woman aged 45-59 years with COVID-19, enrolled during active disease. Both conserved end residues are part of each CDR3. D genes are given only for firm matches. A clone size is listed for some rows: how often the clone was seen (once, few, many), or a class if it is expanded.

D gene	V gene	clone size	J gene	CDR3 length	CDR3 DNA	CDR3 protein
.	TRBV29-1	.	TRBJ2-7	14	TGCAGCGTTGCTCTCACTCGGGGATATTTCGAGCAGTACTTC	CSVALTRGYFEQYF
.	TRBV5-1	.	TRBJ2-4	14	TGCGCCAGCAGCTTGGAAAGAAGCGAAAACATTCAGTACTTC	CASSLERSENIQYF
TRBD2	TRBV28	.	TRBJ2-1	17	TGTGCCAGCAGCCCCGGAGCGGGAGGGCCTATCTACAATGAGCAGTTCTTC	CASSPGAGGPIYNEQFF
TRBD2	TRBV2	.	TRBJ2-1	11	TGTGCCAGCAGCGTAGCGGGGCAGCAGTTCTTC	CASSVAGQQFF
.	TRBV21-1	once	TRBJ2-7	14	TGTGCCAGCAGCAAGAGGACACCTTCCTACGAGCAGTACTTC	CASSKRTPSYEQYF
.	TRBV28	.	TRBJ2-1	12	TGTGCCAGCAGTTATAGGACTAATCTGCAGTTCTTC	CASSYRTNLQFF
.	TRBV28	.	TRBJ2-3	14	TGTGCCAGCAGTAAATTCTCAGGGACAGATACGCAGTATTTT	CASSKFSGTDTQYF
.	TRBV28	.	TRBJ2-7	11	TGTGCCAGCGGAGGGGTCTACGAGCAGTACTTC	CASGGVYEQYF
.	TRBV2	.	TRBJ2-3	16	TGTGCCAGCACCCCTGGGACTTCCATGAGCACAGATACGCAGTATTTT	CASTPGTSMSTDTQYF
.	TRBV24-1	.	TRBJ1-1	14	TGTGCCACCAGTGGCCCGACGGGAACTACTGAAGCTTTCTTT	CATSGPTGTTEAFF
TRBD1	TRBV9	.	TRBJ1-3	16	TGTGCCAGCAGCGTTGCAGGGGGGAAGGTTGGCGGCACCATATATTTT	CASSVAGGKVGGTIYF
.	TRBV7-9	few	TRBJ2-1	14	TGTGCCAGCAGCTTACAAGTCGGGGTTCGTGAGCAGTTCTTC	CASSLQVGVREQFF
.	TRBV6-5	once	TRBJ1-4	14	TGTGCCAGCACCGGTTTAGCAACTAATGAAAAACTGTTTTTT	CASTGLATNEKLFF
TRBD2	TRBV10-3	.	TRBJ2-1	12	TGTGCCACGACTAGCACACGGAATGAGCAGTTCTTC	CATTSTRNEQFF
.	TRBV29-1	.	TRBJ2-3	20	TGCAGCGTTGAAGACCCTTATAGAACCACGCGGACAAGACGCGCAGATACGCAGTATTTT	CSVEDPYRTTRTRRADTQYF
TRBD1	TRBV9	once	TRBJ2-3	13	TGTGCCAGCAGCGTAGAGGTACAGGGGCCGCAGTATTTT	CASSVEVQGPQYF
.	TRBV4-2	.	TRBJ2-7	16	TGTGCCAGCAGCCAAAATAGCGGAAGAAGCTCCTACGAGCAGTACTTC	CASSQNSGRSSYEQYF
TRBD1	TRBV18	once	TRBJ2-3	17	TGTGCCAGCTCACCGGGATCCGGGACAGGAGGCACAGATACGCAGTATTTT	CASSPGSGTGGTDTQYF
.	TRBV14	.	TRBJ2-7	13	TGTGCCAGCAGCCAGTCACTGCCCTACGAGCAGTACTTC	CASSQSLPYEQYF
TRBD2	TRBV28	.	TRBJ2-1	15	TGTGCCAGCAGAACCCTAGCGGGAGTGGTTAATGAGCAGTTCTTC	CASRTLAGVVNEQFF
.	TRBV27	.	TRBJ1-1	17	TGTGCCAGCAGTTTTCTTACGTCCGGGACAAGCAACACTGAAGCTTTCTTT	CASSFLTSGTSNTEAFF
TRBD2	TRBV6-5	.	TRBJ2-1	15	TGTGCCAGCAGGGAGAGCGGGGGTCCCTACAATGAGCAGTTCTTC	CASRESGGPYNEQFF
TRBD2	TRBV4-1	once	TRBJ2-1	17	TGCGCCAGCAGCCGCCGACCTCTAGCGGGAGGTCCGGTTGAGCAGTTCTTC	CASSRRPLAGGPVEQFF
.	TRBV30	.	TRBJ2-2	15	TGTGCCTCAGGCTCCGGGGTCCATGCCACCGGGGAGCTGTTTTTT	CASGSGVHATGELFF
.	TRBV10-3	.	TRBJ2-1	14	TGTGCCATCAGTGAGCTCAGACCTGACAGCGAGCAGTTCTTC	CAISELRPDSEQFF
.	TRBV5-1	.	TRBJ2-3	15	TGCGCCAGCAGCTTGGTGGACTCCAGGACTCATACGCAGTATTTT	CASSLVDSRTHTQYF
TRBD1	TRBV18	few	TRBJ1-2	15	TGTGCCAGCTCACCCACGACAGGGGCAAGCTATGGCTACACCTTC	CASSPTTGASYGYTF
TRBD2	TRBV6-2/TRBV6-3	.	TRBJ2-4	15	TGTGCCAGCAGTTACACTCAGGGAGGGAAAAACATTCAGTACTTC	CASSYTQGGKNIQYF
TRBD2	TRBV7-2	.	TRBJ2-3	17	TGTGCCAGCAGCCCCGTACGGAGGGGAGGGGTGGGAGATACGCAGTATTTT	CASSPVRRGGVGDTQYF
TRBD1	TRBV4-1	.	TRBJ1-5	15	TGCGCCAGCAGCCAAGAACAGGGGAGCAATCAGCCCCAGCATTTT	CASSQEQGSNQPQHF
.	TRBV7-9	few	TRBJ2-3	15	TGTGCCAGCAGCTTAGGGAGCGGATTCACAGATACGCAGTATTTT	CASSLGSGFTDTQYF
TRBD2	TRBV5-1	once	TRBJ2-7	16	TGCGCCAGCAGCCGAGCTGGACTAGCGGGAGCAAACGAGCAGTACTTC	CASSRAGLAGANEQYF
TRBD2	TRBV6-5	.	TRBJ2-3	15	TGTGCCAGCACGCCCGGACTAGCGGGTACAGATACGCAGTATTTT	CASTPGLAGTDTQYF
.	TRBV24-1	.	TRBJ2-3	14	TGTGCCACCAGTGATTCCCCTAGCACAGATACGCAGTATTTT	CATSDSPSTDTQYF
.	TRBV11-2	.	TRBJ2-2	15	TGTGCCAGCAGCTGGAGGGGAGCGAACACCGGGGAGCTGTTTTTT	CASSWRGANTGELFF
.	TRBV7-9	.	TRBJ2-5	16	TGTGCCAGCAGCTTAGCGAAGAGTCTTACCTCAGAGACCCAGTACTTC	CASSLAKSLTSETQYF
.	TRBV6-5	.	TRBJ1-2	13	TGTGCCAGCAGTTTAAGGGGGAGCTATGGCTACACCTTC	CASSLRGSYGYTF